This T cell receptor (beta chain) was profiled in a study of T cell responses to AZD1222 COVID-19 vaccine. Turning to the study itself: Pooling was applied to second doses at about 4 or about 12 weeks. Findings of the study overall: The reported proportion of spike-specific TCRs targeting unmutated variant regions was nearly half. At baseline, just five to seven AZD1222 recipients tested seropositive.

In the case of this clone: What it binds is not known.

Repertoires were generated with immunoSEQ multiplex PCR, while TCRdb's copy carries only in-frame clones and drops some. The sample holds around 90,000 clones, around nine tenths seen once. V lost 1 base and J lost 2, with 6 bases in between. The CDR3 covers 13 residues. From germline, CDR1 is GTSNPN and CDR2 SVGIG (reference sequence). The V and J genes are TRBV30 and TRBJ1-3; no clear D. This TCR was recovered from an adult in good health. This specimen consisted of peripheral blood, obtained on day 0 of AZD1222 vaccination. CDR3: CAWSANPGNTIYF. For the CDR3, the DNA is TGTGCCTGGAGTGCGAACCCTGGAAACACCATATATTTT. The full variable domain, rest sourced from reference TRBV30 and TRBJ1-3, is SQTIHQWPATLVQPVGSPLSLECTVEGTSNPNLYWYRQAAGRGLQLLFYSVGIGQISSEVPQNLSASRPQDRQFILSSKKLLLSDSGFYLCAWSANPGNTIYFGEGSWLTVV.